Listed here are 20 T cell receptor beta chains from one sample, sequenced in a study of blood T cell repertoires in COVID-19. Profiled with immunoSEQ multiplex PCR; TCRdb holds only in-frame clones, not every one. The repertoire holds a few hundred thousand clones, with roughly 86% as singletons. Sequencing was performed on peripheral blood. The receptor set was obtained from a woman between 50 and 59 years old with COVID-19, enrolled during active disease.

The rearrangement joins TRBV12-3 or TRBV12-4 to TRBJ2-7; D remains ambiguous. This CDR3 has 11 amino acids. The germline V and J ends were trimmed by 5 bases and 2 bases, with 4 bases remaining between them. The CDR3 DNA is TGTGCCAGCAGTACAACCTACGAGCAGTACTTC. Its translation is CASSTTYEQYF.

The V call is TRBV6-2 or TRBV6-3, the J call TRBJ1-6, with a weak D call TRBD1 (5 bases). The germline gives CDR1 MNHEY, CDR2 SVGEGT. V shed 4 bases and J shed 9 bases, with 10 bases lying between them. The CDR3 totals 13 residues. In nucleotides, the CDR3 is TGTGCCAGCAGTTCGGGGGGTTCTTCACCCCTCCACTTT. Encoded protein: CASSSGGSSPLHF.

This clone was recorded only once. The chain joins TRBV9 to TRBJ2-5, with a tentative D call TRBD2 (6 bases). Germline V lookup: CDR1 SGDLS, CDR2 YYNGEE. The CDR3 runs to 16 residues. The V and J ends lost 2 bases and 1 base respectively, with 15 bases between them. The CDR3, as DNA: TGTGCCAGCAGCGTCTACGTCGGGGACTTCCAAGAGACCCAGTACTTC. Translation: CASSVYVGDFQETQYF.

This chain links TRBV14 with TRBJ1-2; D is undetermined. V was shortened by 3 bases and J by 4 bases, with 9 bases between the two germline ends. Germline V gene lookup returns CDR1 SGHDN and CDR2 FVKESK. The CDR3 covers 13 residues. The chain's CDR3 is CASSQGSGYGYTF. In nucleotides, the CDR3 is TGTGCCAGCAGCCAGGGTTCGGGCTATGGCTACACCTTC.

This clone was detected once. V is TRBV5-1 and J is TRBJ1-1; unclear D gene. The ends were cut back, 2 bases at V and 1 base at J, with 12 bases in the middle. The CDR3 length is 15 residues. The germline V gene encodes CDR1 SGHRS and CDR2 YFSETQ. The CDR3 sequence is CASSLFGPSNTEAFF. In DNA form, the CDR3 reads TGCGCCAGCAGCTTATTCGGTCCTTCGAACACTGAAGCTTTCTTT.

This chain links TRBV27 with TRBJ2-3; 8 positions agree with TRBD2. Per the germline V gene, CDR1 is MNHEY and CDR2 is SMNVEV (reference sequence). The CDR3 sequence is 14 residues long. The junction had 4 bases not matched to a gene; V was cut back by 4 bases and J by 4 bases. The CDR3 here is CASSSGLAPDTQYF. The CDR3 bases are TGTGCCAGCAGTTCCGGACTAGCTCCAGATACGCAGTATTTT.

The CDR3 loop reads CASSIGRNEQFF. DNA for the CDR3: TGTGCCAGTAGTATAGGCAGGAATGAGCAGTTCTTC. The chain has TRBV19 and TRBJ2-1; no reliable D call. From germline, CDR1 is LNHDA and CDR2 SQIVND (reference sequence). CDR3 length: 12 amino acids. With 1 base removed from V and 7 bases from J, the gap between germline ends came to 5 bases.

The chain recombines TRBV5-1 with TRBJ2-1, with TRBD2 as a possible D gene (7 bases). The CDR3 is 15 amino acids. V was pared by 3 bases and J by 9 bases, with 19 bases between. The germline gives CDR1 SGHRS, CDR2 YFSETQ. This CDR3 reads CASSYVGRGLAEQFF. CDR3 sequence (DNA): TGCGCCAGCAGCTATGTGGGGCGGGGGCTGGCTGAGCAGTTCTTC.

The genes are TRBV9 and TRBJ2-3; 8 bases agree with TRBD2. V lost 7 bases to trimming and J lost 4 bases; unmatched junction nucleotides: 17. This CDR3 is 17 amino acids long. In germline, CDR1 is SGDLS, CDR2 YYNGEE. CDR3 in amino acids: CASARRAPGGGADTQYF. The CDR3 bases are TGTGCCAGCGCCAGGAGGGCACCGGGAGGGGGGGCAGATACGCAGTATTTT.

The chain couples TRBV18 to TRBJ1-5; tentatively, D is TRBD1 (6 bases). The CDR3 spans 14 residues. V shed 5 bases and J shed 7 bases, with 15 bases lying between them. The germline V gene encodes CDR1 KGHSH and CDR2 LQKENI. In DNA form, the CDR3 reads TGTGCCAGCTCAGAAACAGGGTCCGGACAGCCCCAGCATTTT. It translates to CASSETGSGQPQHF.

The gene calls are TRBV27 and TRBJ1-2, with 7 bases lining up with TRBD1. V gave up 8 bases and J gave up 5 bases; unmatched junction bases: 8. Germline V CDR1 and CDR2: MNHEY, SMNVEV (reference sequence). The CDR3 has 13 residues. CDR3 region: CASGMDRRYGYTF. CDR3 nucleotide sequence: TGTGCCAGCGGGATGGACAGGAGATATGGCTACACCTTC.

V and J are TRBV30 and TRBJ2-3; 9 positions match TRBD2. Germline V gene sequence: CDR1 GTSNPN, CDR2 SVGIG (reference sequence). The CDR3 is 17 residues long. V lost 3 bases to trimming and J lost 4 bases; unmatched junction nucleotides: 14. The chain's CDR3 is CAWRLSGGSFFPDTQYF. The CDR3 DNA sequence: TGTGCCTGGAGACTAAGCGGGGGGTCGTTTTTTCCAGATACGCAGTATTTT.

The chain employs TRBV6-5 and TRBJ1-1, with a tentative D call TRBD1 (6 bases). Per germline, CDR1 MNHEY and CDR2 SVGAGI. CDR3 length: 15 amino acids. The germline V and J ends were trimmed by 0 bases and 5 bases, with 13 bases remaining between them. The CDR3 region has the DNA TGTGCCAGCAGTTACTCGGGGGCTTTAGGGACTGAAGCTTTCTTT. It codes for CASSYSGALGTEAFF.

The rearrangement joins TRBV2 to TRBJ2-5, with 7 nucleotides matching TRBD1. Per germline, CDR1 SNHLY and CDR2 FYNNEI. This CDR3 comprises 15 residues. V gave up 4 bases and J gave up 3 bases; unmatched junction bases: 8. As DNA, the CDR3 is TGTGCCAGCAGTGGGCCACCGGGACAGAAAGAGACCCAGTACTTC. Its translation: CASSGPPGQKETQYF.

This clone was found a few times. This chain uses TRBV10-3 with TRBJ1-5; tentatively, D is TRBD1 (6 bases). Per germline, CDR1 ENHRY and CDR2 SYGVKD. V was cut by 0 bases and J by 0 bases, with 9 bases left in between. The CDR3 sequence is 16 residues long. CDR3 in amino acids: CAISESGHLSNQPQHF. The CDR3 region has the DNA TGTGCCATCAGTGAGTCGGGACACCTTAGCAATCAGCCCCAGCATTTT.

The V and J genes are TRBV6-5 and TRBJ1-6; tentatively, D is TRBD1 (5 bases). Trimming took off 3 bases at V and 10 bases at J, with 13 bases between the two ends. CDR1 and CDR2 from the germline V gene are MNHEY and SVGAGI. The CDR3 spans 14 residues. As DNA, the CDR3 is TGTGCCAGCAGTTATAGTCAGGGAGGATCACCCCTCCACTTT. Its translation: CASSYSQGGSPLHF.

The V and J genes are TRBV19 and TRBJ1-5, with a possible D match to TRBD1 (5 bases). The V and J ends lost 1 base and 7 bases respectively, with 8 bases between them. Germline V lookup: CDR1 LNHDA, CDR2 SQIVND (reference sequence). The CDR3 spans 13 residues. The CDR3 DNA follows: TGTGCCAGTAGTATAGCAGGGTGGCAGCCCCAGCATTTT. Its translation is CASSIAGWQPQHF.

This chain connects TRBV6-5 to TRBJ1-5; a weak D match, TRBD1 (5 bases). Trimming took 0 bases from V and 6 from J, leaving 9 bases between them. This CDR3 contains 14 residues. Germline V lookup: CDR1 MNHEY, CDR2 SVGAGI. The CDR3 nucleotides read TGTGCCAGCAGTTACTCAGCGGGGGGTCAGCCCCAGCATTTT. Translation gives CASSYSAGGQPQHF.

The rearrangement links TRBV27 to TRBJ1-1; TRBD1 might be the D (5 bases). CDR1 and CDR2 (germline): MNHEY, SMNVEV (reference sequence). The length of the CDR3 is 13 residues. V dropped 6 bases and J dropped 2 bases, with 10 bases sitting between them. As DNA, the CDR3 is TGTGCCAGCAGAGAGGGACTCAACACTGAAGCTTTCTTT. This translates into CASREGLNTEAFF.

In nucleotides, the CDR3 is TGTGCCAGCCGGGACAGGCTAAACATTCAGTACTTC. Protein sequence: CASRDRLNIQYF. The rearrangement uses TRBV27 and TRBJ2-4, with TRBD1 matching 8 bases. From germline, CDR1 is MNHEY and CDR2 SMNVEV (reference sequence). The CDR3 is 12 amino acids. The trim removed 8 bases at V and 6 bases at J, leaving 3 bases unmatched.